One TCR beta chain is described in this entry. This specimen comes from a study of blood T cells in healthy people across ages. The ends were cut back, 5 bases at V and 11 bases at J, with 21 bases in the middle. The CDR3 runs to 14 residues. Germline CDR1 reads MGHRA; CDR2 reads YSYEKL. A sample-barcoded 5' primer and a J-beta primer mix were used in a second PCR of roughly 6 to 12 cycles. MiXCR, applied by TCRdb to the 5' RACE reads, yields one record per CDR3 protein. The table includes around 1,000,000 distinct CDR3 sequences, 35% to 40% detected once. Samples had at least 6.5 million PBMCs isolated from them.

This sequence was found in a young man in good health. The V gene is TRBV4-1, the J gene TRBJ2-5, with D possibly TRBD1 on 5 matching bases. The sample comprised blood. CDR3 in DNA: TGCGCCAGCAGCATACAGGCGATCGACAATGAGCAGTACTTC. This gives the protein CASSIQAIDNEQYF.